These T cell receptor beta chains were read from a single sample in a study of blood T cell repertoires in COVID-19. Only in-frame clones appear in the TCRdb table, and some are missing; sequencing was by immunoSEQ multiplex PCR. Of approximately 440,000 clones in the sample, roughly 91% were seen once. The sequenced sample consisted of PBMCs or T cells enriched from blood (not recorded which). The receptor source for this set is a man aged 18 to 30 who had recovered from COVID-19. CDR3s include the opening cysteine and the closing phenylalanine or tryptophan.

J: TRBJ2-2
V: TRBV28
CDR3: CASSSTRQGRTGELFF

J: TRBJ1-3
V: TRBV6-5
CDR3: CASSYSKQLGNTIYF

J: TRBJ1-3
V: TRBV29-1
CDR3: CSALSGNTIYF

J: TRBJ1-6
V: TRBV29-1
CDR3: CSVTSDRGNSPLHF

J: TRBJ1-1
V: TRBV27
CDR3: CASTRHLNTEAFF

J: TRBJ2-2
V: TRBV12-5
CDR3: CASGLQGANTGELFF

J: TRBJ2-1
V: TRBV13
CDR3: CASSSSRQPYNEQFF

J: TRBJ1-1
V: TRBV24-1
CDR3: CATSRGTDTEAFF

J: TRBJ2-3
V: TRBV2
CDR3: CASMKRESTDTQYF

J: TRBJ1-5
V: TRBV12-5
CDR3: CASGLVGEGHGNQPQHF

J: TRBJ2-1
V: TRBV5-4
CDR3: CASSVPGQGIYNEQFF

J: TRBJ1-1
V: TRBV7-8
CDR3: CASSRDSQNTEAFF

J: TRBJ1-2
V: TRBV10-3
CDR3: CAISESTGSGYTF

J: TRBJ1-2
V: TRBV10-3
CDR3: CAISETGRGNYGYTF

J: TRBJ1-1
V: TRBV7-8
CDR3: CASSPPATGALNTEAFF

J: TRBJ1-1
V: TRBV3-1/TRBV3-2
CDR3: CASSQGPTGGGAFF

J: TRBJ1-2
V: TRBV7-5
CDR3: CVRSLGGPSFNYGYTF

J: TRBJ2-7
V: TRBV7-9
CDR3: CASSPGTGAYEQYF

J: TRBJ1-2
V: TRBV11-3
CDR3: CASSPTPGQRAANYGYTF

J: TRBJ2-1
V: TRBV2
CDR3: CAMTGTSGKFEQFF

J: TRBJ2-1
V: TRBV25-1
CDR3: CASSEVTGRNEQFF

J: TRBJ2-5
V: TRBV3-1/TRBV3-2
CDR3: CASSQGTGKETQYF